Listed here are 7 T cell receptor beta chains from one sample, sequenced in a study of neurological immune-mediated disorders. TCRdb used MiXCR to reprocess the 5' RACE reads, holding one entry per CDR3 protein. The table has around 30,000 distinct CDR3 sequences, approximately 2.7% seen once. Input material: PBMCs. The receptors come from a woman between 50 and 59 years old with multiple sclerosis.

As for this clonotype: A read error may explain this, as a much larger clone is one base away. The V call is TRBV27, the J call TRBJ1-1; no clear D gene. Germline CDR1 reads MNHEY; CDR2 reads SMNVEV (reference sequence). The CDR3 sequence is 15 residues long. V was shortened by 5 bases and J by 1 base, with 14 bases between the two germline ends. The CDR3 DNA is TGTGCCAGCAGTGACGGCGGTTGGGCGAACACTGAAGCTTTCTTT. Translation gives CASSDGGWANTEAFF.

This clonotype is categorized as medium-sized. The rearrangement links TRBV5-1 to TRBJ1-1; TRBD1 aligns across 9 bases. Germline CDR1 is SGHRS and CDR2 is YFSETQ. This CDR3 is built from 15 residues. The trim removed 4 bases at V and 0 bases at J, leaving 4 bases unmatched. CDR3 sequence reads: CASSADRGMNTEAFF. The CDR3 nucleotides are TGCGCCAGCAGCGCGGACAGGGGCATGAACACTGAAGCTTTCTTT.

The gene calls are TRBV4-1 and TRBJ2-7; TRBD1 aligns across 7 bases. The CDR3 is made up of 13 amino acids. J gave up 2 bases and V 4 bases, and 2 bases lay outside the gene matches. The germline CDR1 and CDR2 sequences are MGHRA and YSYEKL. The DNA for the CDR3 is TGCGCCAGCAGCCTAGACAGGGCCTACGAGCAGTACTTC. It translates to CASSLDRAYEQYF.

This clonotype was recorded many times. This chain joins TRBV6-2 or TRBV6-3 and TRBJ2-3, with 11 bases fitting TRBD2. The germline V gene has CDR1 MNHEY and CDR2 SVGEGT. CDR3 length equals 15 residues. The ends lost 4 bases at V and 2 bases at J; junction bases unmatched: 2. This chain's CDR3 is CASSLAGGNTDTQYF. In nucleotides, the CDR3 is TGTGCCAGCAGTTTAGCGGGGGGGAACACAGATACGCAGTATTTT.

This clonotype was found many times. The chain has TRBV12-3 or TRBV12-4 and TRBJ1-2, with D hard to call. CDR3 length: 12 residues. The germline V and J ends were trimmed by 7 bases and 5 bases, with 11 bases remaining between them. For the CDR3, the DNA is TGTGCCAGCACCCTGATGGGTTATGGCTACACCTTC. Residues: CASTLMGYGYTF.

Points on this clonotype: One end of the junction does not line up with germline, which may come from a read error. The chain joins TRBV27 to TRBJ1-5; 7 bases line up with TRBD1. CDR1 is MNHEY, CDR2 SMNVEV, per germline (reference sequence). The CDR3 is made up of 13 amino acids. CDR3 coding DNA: TGTGCCAAACGACAGGGAAGCAATCAGCCCCAGAATTTT. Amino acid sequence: CAKRQGSNQPQNF.

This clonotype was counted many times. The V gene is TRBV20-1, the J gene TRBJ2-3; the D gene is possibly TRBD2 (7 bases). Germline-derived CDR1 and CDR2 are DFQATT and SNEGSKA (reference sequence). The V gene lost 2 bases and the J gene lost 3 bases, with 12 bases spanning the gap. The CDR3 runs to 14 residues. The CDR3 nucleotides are TGCAGTGCTAGACCAGAGGGGGGGACAGATACGCAGTATTTT. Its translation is CSARPEGGTDTQYF.